The following is a T cell receptor (beta chain) sequence with its context. This record comes from a study of regulatory T cells in long-lasting Graves disease. J was trimmed by 0 bases and V by 6 bases; bases with no gene match: 3. The germline gives CDR1 WSHSY, CDR2 SAAADI. The CDR3 extends over 14 amino acids. Noted time point: newly diagnosed GD, antithyroid drugs for less than 3 months. PBMCs were the source of the RNA used for TCR sequencing. Library construction for TCR beta used iRepertoire HTBI primers and Arm-PCR of CDR3 regions. A single record per CDR3 protein comes from TCRdb applying MiXCR to the multiplex PCR reads. This table has about 450,000 distinct CDR3 sequences, about 17% appearing once. This sample was shared with a second study, whose subject was T cells in Graves' hyperthyroidism and ophthalmopathy.

This specimen was peripheral blood mononuclear cells (PBMCs), taken at new diagnosis, from a patient treated with antithyroid drugs. This clonotype originated in a woman between 25 and 40 years old with Graves disease. The V and J genes are TRBV10-2 and TRBJ2-7; 9 bases fit TRBD1. CDR3 nucleotides: TGCGCCAGCAGAGAGACAGGGGGCTCCTACGAGCAGTACTTC. Amino acids: CASRETGGSYEQYF.